This T cell receptor (beta chain) derives from a study of cytomegalovirus exposure and HLA in healthy donors. Primers included in the PCR were 60 Vbeta and 13 Jbeta primers. Sequencing was performed with immunoSEQ multiplex PCR; in TCRdb, only in-frame clones are kept and a portion is missing. The sample has about 150,000 clones, about four fifths seen once. This CDR3 comprises 11 residues. V was pared by 3 bases and J by 14 bases, with 11 bases between. Germline V gene data show CDR1 as SGHTS and CDR2 as YDEGEE. The sequence was collected from a male donor in good health and CMV-seronegative. The sample was PBMCs. The chain links TRBV5-8 to TRBJ1-4, with D possibly being TRBD1 (5 bases). CDR3 DNA: TGTGCCAGCAGCTCTACAGGATATCTGTTTTTT. Translation gives CASSSTGYLFF. Drawing the rest from reference TRBV5-8 and TRBJ1-4, the complete variable domain is EAGVTQSPTHLIKTRGQQATLRCSPISGHTSVYWYQQALGLGLQFLLWYDEGEERNRGNFPPRFSGRQFPNYSSELNVNALELEDSALYLCASSSTGYLFFGSGTQLSVL.